The table lists the clone carrying this T cell receptor (beta chain) with a few counts. What it binds is unknown. Second doses that came at about 4 or about 12 weeks were put together. Assay: immunoSEQ multiplex PCR; the TCRdb copy retains only in-frame clones and omits some. The sample lists 120,000 to 150,000 clones, around 93% occurring once. The sample comes from a study of T cell responses to AZD1222 COVID-19 vaccine. Study-level findings and limits: Unmutated variant regions are reportedly the target of nearly half of TCRs that are spike-specific. Baseline seropositives among AZD1222 recipients totaled only five or six. Clonal diversity may have been underestimated in mostly white British donors.

The CDR3 totals 12 residues. V dropped 0 bases and J dropped 4 bases, with 4 bases sitting between them. Germline CDR1 is SGDLS and CDR2 is YYNGEE. The clonotype comes from an adult who received the AZD1222 COVID-19 vaccine. The starting material was peripheral blood, obtained 28 days after the second AZD1222 dose. The genes are TRBV9 and TRBJ1-2; D remains ambiguous. The CDR3 sequence is CASSVDVYGYTF. The CDR3 bases are TGTGCCAGCAGCGTAGATGTCTATGGCTACACCTTC.